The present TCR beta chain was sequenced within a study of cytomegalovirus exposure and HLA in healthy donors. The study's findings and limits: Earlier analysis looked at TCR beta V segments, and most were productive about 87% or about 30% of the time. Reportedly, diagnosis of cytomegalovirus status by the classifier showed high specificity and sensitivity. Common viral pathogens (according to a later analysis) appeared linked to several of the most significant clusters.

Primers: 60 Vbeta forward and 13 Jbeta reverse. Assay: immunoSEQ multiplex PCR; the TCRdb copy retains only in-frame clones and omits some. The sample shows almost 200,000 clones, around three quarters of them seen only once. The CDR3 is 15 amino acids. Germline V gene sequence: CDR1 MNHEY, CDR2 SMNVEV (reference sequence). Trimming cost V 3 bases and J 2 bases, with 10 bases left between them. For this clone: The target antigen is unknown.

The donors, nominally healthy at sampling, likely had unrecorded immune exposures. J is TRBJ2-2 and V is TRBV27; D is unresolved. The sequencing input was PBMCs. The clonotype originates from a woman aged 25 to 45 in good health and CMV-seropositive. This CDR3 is CASSFMASNTGELFF. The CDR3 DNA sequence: TGTGCCAGCAGTTTCATGGCTTCCAACACCGGGGAGCTGTTTTTT.